Listed here are 28 T cell receptor beta chains from one sample, sequenced in a study of OX40 agonist ivuxolimab in advanced cancers. This table comes from immunoSEQ multiplex PCR, and its TCRdb copy is limited to in-frame clones, with some not included. The sample has just over 80,000 clones, around 86% seen once. Specimen: CD4+ or CD8+ T cells sorted from blood, collected in a trial of the OX40 agonist ivuxolimab. These receptors were taken from an adult with an advanced solid tumor such as melanoma, head and neck, liver or kidney cancer.

This chain joins TRBV5-5 and TRBJ2-7; D not certain. Between the trimmed V and J ends, which lost 0 bases and 3 bases, there was a span of 7 bases. The germline V gene has CDR1 SGHKS and CDR2 YYEKEE (reference sequence). This CDR3 region has 13 residues. The CDR3 DNA follows: TGTGCCAGCAGCTTGGGACTCTTCTACGAGCAGTACTTC. Amino acids: CASSLGLFYEQYF. Looking up the rest from reference TRBV5-5 and TRBJ2-7 gives the full variable domain: DAGVTQSPTHLIKTRGQQVTLRCSPISGHKSVSWYQQVLGQGPQFIFQYYEKEERGRGNFPDRFSARQFPNYSSELNVNALLLGDSALYLCASSLGLFYEQYFGPGTRLTVT.

The chain carries TRBV6-1 and TRBJ1-6, with 9 bases fitting TRBD1. Germline CDR1 reads MNHNS; CDR2 reads SASEGT. This CDR3 region has 13 residues. Trimming at V came to 11 bases and at J to 10 bases, leaving 9 bases not matched to a gene. CDR3 residues: CASRDRVVSPLHF. The CDR3 DNA sequence: TGTGCCTCCCGGGACAGGGTTGTATCACCCCTCCACTTT.

This chain uses TRBV5-4 with TRBJ1-4; D remains ambiguous. The germline V gene has CDR1 SGHNT and CDR2 YYREEE (reference sequence). CDR3 size: 15 residues. V lost 4 bases to trimming and J lost 3 bases, with 13 bases between them. CDR3: CASSNQAGPNEKLFF. The CDR3 bases are TGTGCCAGCAGCAATCAGGCGGGTCCTAATGAAAAACTGTTTTTT.

This sequence joins TRBV30 and TRBJ1-2; 8 bases match TRBD1. This CDR3 contains 14 residues. The germline V gene has CDR1 GTSNPN and CDR2 SVGIG (reference sequence). J was trimmed by 4 bases and V by 4 bases; bases with no gene match: 8. The CDR3 region has the DNA TGTGCCTGGACCCCGGACAGGGCCGTCTATGGCTACACCTTC. It encodes CAWTPDRAVYGYTF.

The V and J genes are TRBV28 and TRBJ1-5; a possible D gene is TRBD1 (6 bases). Germline CDR1 reads MDHEN; CDR2 reads SYDVKM. V lost 7 bases and J lost 6, with 16 bases in between. The CDR3 totals 14 residues. The CDR3 spells CASTPPQGTQPQHF. As DNA, the CDR3 is TGTGCCAGCACCCCGCCTCAGGGGACTCAGCCCCAGCATTTT.

V and J are TRBV7-6 and TRBJ2-1; TRBD1 agrees at 11 bases. CDR3 length: 15 amino acids. CDR1 is SGHVS and CDR2 is FNYEAQ in the germline V gene. The junction had 2 bases not matched to a gene; V was cut back by 1 base and J by 6 bases. CDR3 in amino acids: CASSLGTGGGNEQFF. The CDR3 nucleotides read TGTGCCAGCAGCTTAGGGACAGGGGGCGGCAATGAGCAGTTCTTC.

The chain recombines TRBV4-1 with TRBJ2-5; 7 bases fit TRBD2. The ends lost 1 base at V and 2 bases at J; junction bases unmatched: 4. Germline assignment: CDR1 MGHRA and CDR2 YSYEKL. This CDR3 has 15 residues. The CDR3 region is CASSQGRGEQETQYF. CDR3 DNA sequence: TGCGCCAGCAGCCAAGGTCGGGGGGAACAAGAGACCCAGTACTTC.

This clone was seen only a few times. V gene TRBV2 combines with J gene TRBJ1-5; D call uncertain. The V gene lost 4 bases and the J gene lost 2 bases, with 12 bases spanning the gap. This CDR3 is built from 15 residues. The germline V gene has CDR1 SNHLY and CDR2 FYNNEI. As DNA, the CDR3 is TGTGCCAGCAGTGCGTCCGGGCAGGGCAATCAGCCCCAGCATTTT. As protein: CASSASGQGNQPQHF.

The gene calls are TRBV29-1 and TRBJ2-7; possibly TRBD2 for D (7 bases). Trimming took off 5 bases at V and 5 bases at J, with 13 bases between the two ends. This CDR3 region has 12 residues. Germline V gene lookup returns CDR1 SQVTM and CDR2 ANQGSEA. The CDR3 region has the DNA TGCAGCGTTAGATTGGGGGGGCACGAGCAGTACTTC. It translates to CSVRLGGHEQYF.

The V call is TRBV5-1, the J call TRBJ2-4, with 7 positions matching TRBD2. The CDR3 covers 16 residues. Germline lookup yields CDR1 SGHRS and CDR2 YFSETQ. V trimming: 4 bases; J trimming: 4 bases; junction bases outside the gene matches: 11. The CDR3 DNA sequence: TGCGCCAGCAGCCCGGGAGGTGCGGGCCGAAAAAACATTCAGTACTTC. Translation: CASSPGGAGRKNIQYF.

The rearrangement joins TRBV6-1 to TRBJ1-5, with unresolved D. This CDR3 has 16 amino acids. V was cut by 2 bases and J by 0 bases, with 11 bases left in between. CDR1 is MNHNS, CDR2 SASEGT, per germline. CDR3 sequence: CASSEYDGNSNQPQHF. Written as DNA, the CDR3 is TGTGCCAGCAGTGAATACGACGGTAATAGCAATCAGCCCCAGCATTTT.

For the CDR3, the DNA is TGTGCCAGCAGTTTATCGTCAGAATTAGAGACCCAGTACTTC. This encodes CASSLSSELETQYF. This chain links TRBV27 with TRBJ2-5; no clear D gene. Germline V gene sequence: CDR1 MNHEY, CDR2 SMNVEV (reference sequence). The V end was cut by 0 bases, the J end by 4 bases, with 9 bases between. The CDR3 loop spans 14 amino acids.

This sequence joins TRBV11-3 and TRBJ2-5, with TRBD1 as a possible D gene (5 bases). V was pared by 2 bases and J by 1 base, with 8 bases between. Germline V gene lookup returns CDR1 SGHNT and CDR2 YENEEA. The CDR3 extends over 14 amino acids. In nucleotides, the CDR3 is TGTGCCAGCAGCTTACATGGGGCCCAAGAGACCCAGTACTTC. This gives the protein CASSLHGAQETQYF.

This clone is a singleton in its sample. The chain recombines TRBV14 with TRBJ1-2; D not certain. The CDR3 extends over 13 amino acids. Trimming left V 0 bases short and J 5 bases short, with 7 bases between. CDR1 is SGHDN, CDR2 FVKESK, per germline. The CDR3 coding sequence is TGTGCCAGCAGCCAAGACCTCTCGTATGGCTACACCTTC. This gives the protein CASSQDLSYGYTF.

This clone was detected only once. The V and J genes are TRBV10-3 and TRBJ2-7; no firm D call. Germline V gives CDR1 ENHRY, CDR2 SYGVKD. The germline V and J ends were trimmed by 0 bases and 6 bases, with 12 bases remaining between them. The CDR3 is made up of 14 amino acids. The DNA for the CDR3 is TGTGCCATCAGTGAGTCACGGCCTTGGGTCGAGCAGTACGTC. Translating it yields CAISESRPWVEQYV.

The chain combines TRBV11-2 with TRBJ2-4; D unresolved. There are 13 residues in the CDR3. The ends were cut back, 5 bases at V and 7 bases at J, with 12 bases in the middle. Germline V gene lookup returns CDR1 SGHAT and CDR2 FQNNGV. DNA for the CDR3: TGTGCCAGCAGCCCTAGTGGTCTGAACATTCAGTACTTC. Its translation: CASSPSGLNIQYF.

This chain uses TRBV28 with TRBJ1-3, with D maybe TRBD1 (6 bases). Germline V gives CDR1 MDHEN, CDR2 SYDVKM. With 10 bases removed from V and 0 bases from J, the gap between germline ends came to 16 bases. This CDR3 region has 15 residues. The CDR3 nucleotides are TGTGCCACCCAGTCCGGGGGGCCCTCTGGAAACACCATATATTTT. This gives the protein CATQSGGPSGNTIYF.

The chain links TRBV28 to TRBJ1-3; D possibly corresponds to TRBD1 (6 bases). The germline CDR1 and CDR2 sequences are MDHEN and SYDVKM. The CDR3 spans 15 residues. V was pared by 6 bases and J by 2 bases, with 14 bases between. The CDR3 sequence: CASSVGGSAGNTIYF. CDR3 DNA: TGTGCCAGCAGCGTAGGGGGAAGCGCTGGAAACACCATATATTTT.

The chain employs TRBV6-1 and TRBJ2-7, with 9 bases identical to TRBD2. The CDR3 consists of 14 residues. Per the germline V gene, CDR1 is MNHNS and CDR2 is SASEGT. Trimming removed 7 bases from V and 2 bases from J; junction bases left unmatched: 6. The CDR3 loop is CASNSGGSTYEQYV. In DNA, the CDR3 is TGTGCCAGCAACAGCGGGGGGTCCACCTACGAGCAGTACGTC.

The chain uses TRBV18 and TRBJ2-7; TRBD2 matches 13 bases. CDR3 length equals 17 residues. Germline-derived CDR1 and CDR2 are KGHSH and LQKENI. V shed 8 bases and J 2 bases; nucleotides not matched to a gene: 12. The CDR3, as DNA: TGTGCCAGCACTAGCCGGACTAGCGGGAGTACCGCCTACGAGCAGTACTTC. Protein product: CASTSRTSGSTAYEQYF.

The chain links TRBV6-1 to TRBJ1-5, with TRBD1 as a possible D gene (5 bases). V was shortened by 6 bases and J by 1 base, with 10 bases between the two germline ends. CDR3 size: 14 residues. In germline, CDR1 is MNHNS, CDR2 SASEGT. The CDR3 coding sequence is TGTGCCAGCAGGGACCGGGACAGCAATCAGCCCCAGCATTTT. Translated, it gives CASRDRDSNQPQHF.

The chain links TRBV18 to TRBJ1-5; unclear D gene. The CDR3 runs 13 residues. Germline CDR1 reads KGHSH; CDR2 reads LQKENI. Trimming left V 6 bases short and J 7 bases short, with 13 bases between. The CDR3 DNA follows: TGTGCCAGCTCCTCCCTCCCGGAACAGCCCCAGCATTTT. Its translation is CASSSLPEQPQHF.

This chain connects TRBV5-1 to TRBJ1-1; no firm D call. Germline loops: CDR1 SGHRS, CDR2 YFSETQ. The CDR3 is 13 amino acids. Trimming left V 2 bases short and J 5 bases short, with 10 bases between. The CDR3 nucleotides read TGCGCCAGCAGCTTTCGGACTCAGACTGAAGCTTTCTTT. This gives the protein CASSFRTQTEAFF.

V gene TRBV15 combines with J gene TRBJ2-3; D is unclear. CDR3 length equals 14 residues. The germline gives CDR1 LNHNV, CDR2 YYDKDF (reference sequence). V lost 7 bases and J 0 bases, leaving 11 bases between the germline ends. CDR3 residues: CATKAPVSTDTQYF. Written as DNA, the CDR3 is TGTGCCACCAAAGCCCCGGTTAGCACAGATACGCAGTATTTT.

The rearrangement links TRBV6-1 to TRBJ1-1, with TRBD1 identical over 10 bases. V gave up 1 base and J gave up 4 bases; unmatched junction bases: 6. This CDR3 has 16 residues. CDR1 MNHNS and CDR2 SASEGT come from the germline V gene. In nucleotides, the CDR3 is TGTGCCAGCAGTGAAGTAGACAGGACAGGGGGCACTGAAGCTTTCTTT. Protein product: CASSEVDRTGGTEAFF.

V is TRBV5-4 and J is TRBJ2-3; D unresolved. This CDR3 comprises 12 residues. CDR1 and CDR2 (germline): SGHNT, YYREEE (reference sequence). The V and J ends lost 4 bases and 4 bases respectively, with 7 bases between them. This CDR3 is CASSPTADTQYF. The CDR3 DNA reads as TGTGCCAGCAGCCCTACTGCAGATACGCAGTATTTT.

This chain connects TRBV2 to TRBJ1-2, with unresolved D. Trimming pared 7 bases from V and 4 bases from J, leaving 13 bases between. Looked up from germline, CDR1 is SNHLY and CDR2 is FYNNEI. This CDR3 has 13 residues. The CDR3 region is CASTAVTSYGYTF. CDR3 in DNA: TGTGCCAGCACGGCAGTGACTTCCTATGGCTACACCTTC.

This chain uses TRBV2 with TRBJ1-2; TRBD1 matches 7 bases. The V gene's germline CDR1 is SNHLY and CDR2 FYNNEI. There are 14 residues in the CDR3. J was trimmed by 3 bases and V by 8 bases; bases with no gene match: 9. The CDR3 sequence: CASAQGRGDYGYTF. Here the CDR3 DNA reads TGTGCCAGCGCACAGGGGCGAGGGGACTATGGCTACACCTTC.